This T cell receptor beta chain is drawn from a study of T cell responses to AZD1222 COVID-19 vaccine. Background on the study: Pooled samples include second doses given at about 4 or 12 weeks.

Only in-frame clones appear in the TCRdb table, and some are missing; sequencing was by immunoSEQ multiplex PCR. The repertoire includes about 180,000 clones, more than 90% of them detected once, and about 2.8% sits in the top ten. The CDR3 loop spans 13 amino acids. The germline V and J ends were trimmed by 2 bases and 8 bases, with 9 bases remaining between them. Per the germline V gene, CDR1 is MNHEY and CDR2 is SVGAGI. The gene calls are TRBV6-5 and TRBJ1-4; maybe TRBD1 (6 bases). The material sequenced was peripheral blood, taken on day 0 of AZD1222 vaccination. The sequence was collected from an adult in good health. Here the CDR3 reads CASSYNRGEKLFF. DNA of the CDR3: TGTGCCAGCAGTTACAATAGGGGGGAAAAACTGTTTTTT.